This TCR beta chain emerged from a study of T-cell memory formation after mild COVID-19. Study information: TCR clustering was largely donor specific.

Libraries for TCRalpha and TCRbeta carried sample barcodes and unique molecular identifiers via 5'RACE. TCRdb analysed the 5' RACE reads with MiXCR anew, one entry per CDR3 protein. This table holds 150,000 to 200,000 distinct CDR3 sequences, 14% found once. Overall study findings and caveats: Mostly located in CM and EM were contracting CD4+ clones, with contracting CD8+ clones located in EMRA. Within pre-infection memory, some responding clones were found, suggesting cross-reactive memory joined.

This clonotype was detected many times. Its cognate antigen is unknown. Sequenced sample: PBMCs or a T cell subset sorted from them (not recorded which). The sequence derives from an adult woman who had mild COVID-19 (a few samples of this study predate the infection). Cell type and time point are not known.

CDR3 DNA sequence: TGCGCCAGCAGTGAGGCGGGGCGGGGGGCTTACAATGAGCAGTTCTTC. Protein product: CASSEAGRGAYNEQFF. This sequence joins TRBV10-2 and TRBJ2-1; 8 nucleotides match TRBD2. This CDR3 contains 16 residues. V trimming: 2 bases; J trimming: 4 bases; junction bases outside the gene matches: 7. Germline V gene lookup returns CDR1 WSHSY and CDR2 SAAADI.